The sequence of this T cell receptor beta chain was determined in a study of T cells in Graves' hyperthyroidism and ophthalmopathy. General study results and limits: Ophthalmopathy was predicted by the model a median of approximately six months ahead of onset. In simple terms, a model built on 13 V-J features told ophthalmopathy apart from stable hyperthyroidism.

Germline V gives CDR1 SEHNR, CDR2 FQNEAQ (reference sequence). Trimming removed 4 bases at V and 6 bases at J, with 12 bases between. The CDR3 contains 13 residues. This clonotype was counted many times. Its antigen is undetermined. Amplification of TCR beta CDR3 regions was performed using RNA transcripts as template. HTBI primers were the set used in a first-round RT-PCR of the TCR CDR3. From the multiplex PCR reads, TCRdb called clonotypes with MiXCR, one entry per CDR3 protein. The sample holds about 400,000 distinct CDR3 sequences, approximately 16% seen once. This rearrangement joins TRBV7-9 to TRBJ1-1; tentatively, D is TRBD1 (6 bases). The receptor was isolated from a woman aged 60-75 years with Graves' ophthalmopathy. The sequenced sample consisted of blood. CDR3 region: CASSSGGASEAFF. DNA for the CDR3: TGTGCCAGCAGCTCCGGGGGGGCCTCTGAAGCTTTCTTT.